These T cell receptor beta chains were read from a single sample in a study of shared clonotypes between healthy human individuals. Clones were read by immunoSEQ multiplex PCR, and TCRdb kept only the in-frame ones, dropping some. The sample shows fewer than 650,000 clones, 70% to 80% of them seen only once. Sequenced: PBMCs. All receptors derive from a woman between 40 and 50 years old in good health. Some clones in this sample may be carry-over from other donors' samples. Both conserved end residues are part of each CDR3. Each record gives: clone size, J gene, V gene, D gene, CDR3 protein, CDR3 DNA. A D gene is named only where the DNA matches it firmly. Clone size is given for some rows only: seen once, a few or many times, or a class if the clone is expanded.

>.|TRBJ2-1|TRBV5-1|.
CASSLEDRWGSYNEQFF
TGCGCCAGCAGCTTGGAGGATAGGTGGGGCTCCTACAATGAGCAGTTCTTC
>.|TRBJ1-5|TRBV30|.
CAWNLMVDQPQHF
TGTGCCTGGAACCTGATGGTGGATCAGCCTCAGCATTTT
>few|TRBJ2-3|TRBV9|.
CASSVEQGRTDTQYF
TGTGCCAGCAGCGTAGAACAGGGACGCACAGATACGCAGTATTTT
>.|TRBJ1-6|TRBV30|TRBD1
CAWDRGLNSPLHF
TGTGCCTGGGACAGGGGGTTAAATTCACCCCTCCACTTT
>.|TRBJ1-5|TRBV19|TRBD1
CASSGTGGNQPQHF
TGTGCCAGTAGTGGGACAGGGGGAAATCAGCCCCAGCATTTT
>.|TRBJ2-1|TRBV19|TRBD2
CASTPGELAGKDEQFF
TGTGCCAGTACCCCGGGCGAGCTAGCGGGAAAGGATGAGCAGTTCTTC
>.|TRBJ1-2|TRBV30|.
CAWSVGFSLYFGYTF
TGTGCCTGGAGTGTAGGGTTTTCCCTATACTTTGGCTACACCTTC
>.|TRBJ2-1|TRBV15|.
CATSPRASSYNEQFF
TGTGCCACCAGCCCGCGGGCGAGCTCCTACAATGAGCAGTTCTTC
>.|TRBJ2-1|TRBV27|TRBD2
CASRPTSAYNEQFF
TGTGCCAGCAGGCCGACTAGCGCCTACAATGAGCAGTTCTTC
>.|TRBJ1-2|TRBV5-1|TRBD1
CASSAETGIGGYTF
TGCGCCAGCAGCGCTGAGACAGGGATCGGTGGCTACACCTTC
>.|TRBJ2-7|TRBV27|TRBD2
CASSPLGREVAYEQYF
TGTGCCAGCAGTCCCCTCGGGCGGGAGGTCGCCTACGAGCAGTACTTC
>once|TRBJ2-7|TRBV6-5|TRBD1
CASSYSGGDGSYEQYF
TGTGCCAGCAGTTACTCAGGGGGCGACGGCTCCTACGAGCAGTACTTC
>.|TRBJ1-5|TRBV28|TRBD1
CASRLTGGSQPQHF
TGTGCCAGCAGATTAACAGGGGGAAGTCAGCCCCAGCATTTT
>.|TRBJ2-7|TRBV18|TRBD2
CASSPFPSGRAEGYEQYF
TGTGCCAGCTCACCATTCCCTAGCGGGAGGGCCGAGGGGTACGAGCAGTACTTC
>.|TRBJ1-2|TRBV5-1|TRBD1
CASRQDTGTGGVYGYTF
TGCGCCAGCAGGCAAGACACCGGGACAGGGGGCGTATATGGCTACACCTTC
>.|TRBJ1-2|TRBV27|.
CASSWGNSYGYTF
TGTGCCAGCAGTTGGGGTAATAGCTATGGCTACACCTTC